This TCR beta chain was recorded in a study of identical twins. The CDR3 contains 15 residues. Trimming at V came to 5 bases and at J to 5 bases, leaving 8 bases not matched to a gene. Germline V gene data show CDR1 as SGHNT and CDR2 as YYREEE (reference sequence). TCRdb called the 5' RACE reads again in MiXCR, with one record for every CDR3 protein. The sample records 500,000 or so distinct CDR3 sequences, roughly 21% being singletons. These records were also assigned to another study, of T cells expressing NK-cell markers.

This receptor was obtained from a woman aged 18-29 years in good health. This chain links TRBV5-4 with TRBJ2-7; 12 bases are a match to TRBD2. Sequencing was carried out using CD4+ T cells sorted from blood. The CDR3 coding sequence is TGTGCCAGCAGGAGGCTAGCGGGAGGGCCGGACGAGCAGTACTTC. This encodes CASRRLAGGPDEQYF.